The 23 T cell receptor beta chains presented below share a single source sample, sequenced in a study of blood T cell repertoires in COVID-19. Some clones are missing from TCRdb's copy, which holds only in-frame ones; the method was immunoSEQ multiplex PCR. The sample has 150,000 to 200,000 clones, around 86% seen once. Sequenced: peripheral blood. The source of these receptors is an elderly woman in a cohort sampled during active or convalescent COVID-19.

This CDR3 reads CASSLGGEAFF. The DNA for the CDR3 is TGTGCCAGCAGTTTGGGAGGGGAAGCTTTCTTT. This rearrangement joins TRBV28 to TRBJ1-1; D call uncertain. The germline V gene has CDR1 MDHEN and CDR2 SYDVKM. Trimming took off 3 bases at V and 8 bases at J, with 7 bases between the two ends. The CDR3 has 11 amino acids.

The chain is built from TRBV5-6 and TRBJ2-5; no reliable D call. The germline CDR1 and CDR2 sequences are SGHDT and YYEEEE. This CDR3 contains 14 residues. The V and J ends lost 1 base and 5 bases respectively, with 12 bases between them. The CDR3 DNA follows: TGTGCCAGCAGCTTGATCTACAGACGGGAGACCCAGTACTTC. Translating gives CASSLIYRRETQYF.

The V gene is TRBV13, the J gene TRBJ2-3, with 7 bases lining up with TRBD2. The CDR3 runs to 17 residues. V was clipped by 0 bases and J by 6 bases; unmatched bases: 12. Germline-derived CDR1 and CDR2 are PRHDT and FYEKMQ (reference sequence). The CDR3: CASSLGLWGTKSDTQYF. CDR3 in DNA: TGTGCCAGCAGCTTAGGCCTTTGGGGGACTAAGTCGGATACGCAGTATTTT.

This CDR3 reads CASTRQLSNQPQHF. In DNA, the CDR3 is TGTGCCAGCACCCGACAGCTTAGCAATCAGCCCCAGCATTTT. V and J are TRBV5-6 and TRBJ1-5, with TRBD1 as a possible D gene (5 bases). V was cut by 6 bases and J by 0 bases, with 10 bases left in between. This CDR3 has 14 residues. Germline CDR1 reads SGHDT; CDR2 reads YYEEEE. Combining the CDR3 with reference TRBV5-6 and TRBJ1-5 gives the whole variable domain DAGVTQSPTHLIKTRGQQVTLRCSPKSGHDTVSWYQQALGQGPQFIFQYYEEEERQRGNFPDRFSGHQFPNYSSELNVNALLLGDSALYLCASTRQLSNQPQHFGDGTRLSIL.

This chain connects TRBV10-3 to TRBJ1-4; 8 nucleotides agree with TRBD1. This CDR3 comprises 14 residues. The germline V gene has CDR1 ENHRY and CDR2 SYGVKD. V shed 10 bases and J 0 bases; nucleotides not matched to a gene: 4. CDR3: CATQTGATNEKLFF. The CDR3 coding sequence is TGTGCCACTCAGACAGGGGCAACTAATGAAAAACTGTTTTTT.

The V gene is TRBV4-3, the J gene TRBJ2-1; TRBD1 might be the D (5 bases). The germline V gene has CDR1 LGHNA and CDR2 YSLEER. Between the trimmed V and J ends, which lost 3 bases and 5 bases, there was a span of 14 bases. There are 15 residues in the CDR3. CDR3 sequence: CASSHSNRGDNEQFF. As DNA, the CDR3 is TGCGCCAGCAGCCATTCTAATAGGGGCGACAATGAGCAGTTCTTC.

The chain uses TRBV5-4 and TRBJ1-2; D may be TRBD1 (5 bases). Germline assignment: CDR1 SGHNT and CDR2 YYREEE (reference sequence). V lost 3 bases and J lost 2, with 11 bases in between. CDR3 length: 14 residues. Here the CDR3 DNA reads TGTGCCAGCAGCTCTCCAACAGGAAACTATGGCTACACCTTC. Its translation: CASSSPTGNYGYTF.

This CDR3 reads CASSSAGGPYEQFF. Written as DNA, the CDR3 is TGTGCCAGCAGCTCGGCGGGGGGGCCCTATGAGCAGTTCTTC. The genes are TRBV7-9 and TRBJ2-1; 9 nucleotides align to TRBD2. Germline loops: CDR1 SEHNR, CDR2 FQNEAQ (reference sequence). The V gene end was trimmed by 4 bases and the J gene end by 8 bases; junction bases not matched to a gene: 6. CDR3 length equals 14 residues.

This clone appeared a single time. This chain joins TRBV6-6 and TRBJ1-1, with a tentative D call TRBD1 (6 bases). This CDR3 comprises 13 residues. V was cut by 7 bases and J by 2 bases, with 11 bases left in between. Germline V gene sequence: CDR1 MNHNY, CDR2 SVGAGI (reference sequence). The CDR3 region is CASTQGFNTEAFF. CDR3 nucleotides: TGTGCCAGCACCCAGGGGTTCAACACTGAAGCTTTCTTT.

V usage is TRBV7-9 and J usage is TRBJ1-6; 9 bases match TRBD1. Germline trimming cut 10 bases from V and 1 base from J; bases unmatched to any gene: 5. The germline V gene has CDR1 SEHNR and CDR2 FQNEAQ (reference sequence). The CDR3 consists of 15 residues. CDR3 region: CATRTGDSYNSPLHF. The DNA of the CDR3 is TGTGCCACCAGGACAGGGGATTCCTATAATTCACCCCTCCACTTT. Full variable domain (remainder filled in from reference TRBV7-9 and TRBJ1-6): DTGVSQNPRHKITKRGQNVTFRCDPISEHNRLYWYRQTLGQGPEFLTYFQNEAQLEKSRLLSDRFSAERPKGSFSTLEIQRTEQGDSAMYLCATRTGDSYNSPLHFGNGTRLTVT.

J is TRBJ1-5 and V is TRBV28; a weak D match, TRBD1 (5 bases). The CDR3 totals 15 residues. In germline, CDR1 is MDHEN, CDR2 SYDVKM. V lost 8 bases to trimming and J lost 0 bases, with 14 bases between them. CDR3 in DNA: TGTGCCAGCGTACGGGTGGGACTTAGCAATCAGCCCCAGCATTTT. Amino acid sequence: CASVRVGLSNQPQHF.

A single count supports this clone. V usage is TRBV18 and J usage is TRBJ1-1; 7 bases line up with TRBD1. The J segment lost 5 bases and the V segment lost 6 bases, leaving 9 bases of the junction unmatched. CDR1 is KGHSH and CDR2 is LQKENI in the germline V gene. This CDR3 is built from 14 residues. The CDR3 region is CASSPLRGLTEAFF. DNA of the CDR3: TGTGCCAGCTCTCCGCTCAGGGGGTTGACTGAAGCTTTCTTT.

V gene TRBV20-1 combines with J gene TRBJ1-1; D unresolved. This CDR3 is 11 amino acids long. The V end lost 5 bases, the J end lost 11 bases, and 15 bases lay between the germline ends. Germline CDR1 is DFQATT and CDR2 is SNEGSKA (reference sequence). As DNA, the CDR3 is TGCAGTGCTCTGAGGAGGGCAATCGCTTTCTTT. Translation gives CSALRRAIAFF.

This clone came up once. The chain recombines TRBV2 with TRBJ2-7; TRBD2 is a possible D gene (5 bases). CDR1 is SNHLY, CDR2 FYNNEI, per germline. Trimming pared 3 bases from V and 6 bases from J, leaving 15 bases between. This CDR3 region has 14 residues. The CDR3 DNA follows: TGTGCCAGCAGTGACCCGGTAACTAGTTCCGAGCAGTACGTC. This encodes CASSDPVTSSEQYV.

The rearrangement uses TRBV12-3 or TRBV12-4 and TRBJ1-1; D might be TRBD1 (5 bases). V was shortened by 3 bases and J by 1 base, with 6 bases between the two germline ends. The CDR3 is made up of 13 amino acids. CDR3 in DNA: TGTGCCAGCAGTTTGACAGAGAACACTGAAGCTTTCTTT. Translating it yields CASSLTENTEAFF.

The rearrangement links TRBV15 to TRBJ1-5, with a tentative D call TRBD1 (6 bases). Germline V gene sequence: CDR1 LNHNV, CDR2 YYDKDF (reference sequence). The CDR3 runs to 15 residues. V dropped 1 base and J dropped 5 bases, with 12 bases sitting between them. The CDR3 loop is CATSRGGAGDQPQHF. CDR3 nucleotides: TGTGCCACCAGCAGAGGTGGGGCAGGGGATCAGCCCCAGCATTTT.

CDR3 bases: TGTGCCAGCAGCTTGGGGGGAGGCCCGACCTACAATGAGCAGTTCTTC. Its protein is CASSLGGGPTYNEQFF. The chain links TRBV5-4 to TRBJ2-1; perhaps TRBD2 as D (6 bases). Germline V gene data show CDR1 as SGHNT and CDR2 as YYREEE (reference sequence). The CDR3 runs 16 residues. V was shortened by 0 bases and J by 2 bases, with 12 bases between the two germline ends.

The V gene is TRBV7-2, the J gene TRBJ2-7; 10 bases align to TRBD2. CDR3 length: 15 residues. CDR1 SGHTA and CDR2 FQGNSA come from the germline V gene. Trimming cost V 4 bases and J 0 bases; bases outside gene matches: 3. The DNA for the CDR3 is TGTGCCAGCAGCTCCAGCGGGGGGGCCTCCTACGAGCAGTACTTC. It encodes CASSSSGGASYEQYF.

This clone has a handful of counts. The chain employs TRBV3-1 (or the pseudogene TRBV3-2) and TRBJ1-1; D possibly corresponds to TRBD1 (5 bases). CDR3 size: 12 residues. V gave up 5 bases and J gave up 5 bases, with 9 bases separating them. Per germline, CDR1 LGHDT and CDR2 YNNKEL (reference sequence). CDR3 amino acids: CASSWAGTEAFF. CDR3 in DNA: TGTGCCAGCAGCTGGGCAGGGACTGAAGCTTTCTTT.

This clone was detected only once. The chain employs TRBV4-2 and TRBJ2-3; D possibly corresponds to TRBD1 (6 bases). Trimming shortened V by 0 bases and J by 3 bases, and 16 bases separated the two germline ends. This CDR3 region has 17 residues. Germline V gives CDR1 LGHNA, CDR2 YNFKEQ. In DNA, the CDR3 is TGTGCCAGCAGCCAAGATGTATGGGGTAGGGGGACAGATACGCAGTATTTT. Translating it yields CASSQDVWGRGTDTQYF.

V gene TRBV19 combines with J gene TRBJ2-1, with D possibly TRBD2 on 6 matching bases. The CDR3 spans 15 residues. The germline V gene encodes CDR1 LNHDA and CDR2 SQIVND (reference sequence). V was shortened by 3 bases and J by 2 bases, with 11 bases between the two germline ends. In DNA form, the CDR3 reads TGTGCCAGTAGTATTGCGGGCGGGACCTACAATGAGCAGTTCTTC. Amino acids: CASSIAGGTYNEQFF.

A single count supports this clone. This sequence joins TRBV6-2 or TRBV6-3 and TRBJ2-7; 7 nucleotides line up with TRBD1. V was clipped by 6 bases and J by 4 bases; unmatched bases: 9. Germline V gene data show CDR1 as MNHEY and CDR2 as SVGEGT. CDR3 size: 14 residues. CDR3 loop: CASSPPTGWYEQYF. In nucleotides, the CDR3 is TGTGCCAGCAGCCCTCCGACAGGGTGGTACGAGCAGTACTTC.

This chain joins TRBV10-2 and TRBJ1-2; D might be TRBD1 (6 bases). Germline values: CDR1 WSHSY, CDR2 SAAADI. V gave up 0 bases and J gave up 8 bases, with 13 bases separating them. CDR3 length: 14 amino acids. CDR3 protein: CASSESGAGEGYTF. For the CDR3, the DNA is TGCGCCAGCAGTGAGTCTGGGGCAGGGGAGGGCTACACCTTC.